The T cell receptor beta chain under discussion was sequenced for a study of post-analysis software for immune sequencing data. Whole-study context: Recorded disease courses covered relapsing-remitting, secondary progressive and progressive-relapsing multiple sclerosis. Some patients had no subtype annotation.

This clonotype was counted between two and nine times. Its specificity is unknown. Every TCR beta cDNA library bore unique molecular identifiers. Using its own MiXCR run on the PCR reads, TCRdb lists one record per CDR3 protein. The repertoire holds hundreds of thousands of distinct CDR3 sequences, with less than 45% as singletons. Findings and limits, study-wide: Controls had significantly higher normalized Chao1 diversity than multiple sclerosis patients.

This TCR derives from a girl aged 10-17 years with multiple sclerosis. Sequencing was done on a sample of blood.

CDR3 bases: TGTGCCATCAGTGACGTACAGAGCCAAGAGACCCAGTACTTC. Translated: CAISDVQSQETQYF. The chain recombines TRBV10-3 with TRBJ2-5; D is unclear. V lost 3 bases, J lost 1 base, and 9 bases lay in between. The CDR3 is 14 amino acids. Germline CDR1 is ENHRY and CDR2 is SYGVKD.